This TCR beta chain appears in the sequencing data of a study of T cells in Graves' hyperthyroidism and ophthalmopathy. Study outcomes and limitations: A model built on 13 V-J features separated ophthalmopathy from stable hyperthyroidism.

Notes on this clonotype: Its antigen is still unknown.

Amplification yielded TCR beta CDR3 regions, with RNA transcripts as the source. The TCR CDR3 was amplified in a first-round RT-PCR using the HTBI primer set. In TCRdb, the multiplex PCR reads were re-called with MiXCR into one record per CDR3 protein. This sample yields 300,000 to 500,000 distinct CDR3 sequences, of which over 12% are seen a single time; 28% belongs to the top ten. Germline V CDR1 and CDR2: LNHDA, SQIVND (reference sequence). J lost 0 bases, V lost 3 bases, and 4 bases had no gene match. The CDR3 covers 15 residues. The study included ophthalmopathy patients with Clinical Activity Score at least 3, NOSPECS grade at least 4 and duration under 3 months. Each diagnosis drew on symptoms, thyroxine, TRAb, thyroid ultrasound and orbital computed tomography findings.

Sequencing was done on a sample of blood. The chain is built from TRBV19 and TRBJ1-2, with 7 positions matching TRBD1. This receptor was taken from a man aged 50 or older with Graves' ophthalmopathy. CDR3 DNA sequence: TGTGCCAGTAGTATGGGGGACAGTACTAACTATGGCTACACCTTC. This sequence encodes CASSMGDSTNYGYTF.